Reported below is one TCR beta chain. These data belong to a study of blood T cell repertoires in COVID-19. The overall study: Specimens from acute and convalescent COVID-19 originated in the United States, Italy and Spain.

In assigning cohorts, the study relied on participant-reported clinical history. CDR3 length: 14 residues. Germline CDR1 and CDR2: SNHLY and FYNNEI. Trimming cost V 7 bases and J 0 bases, with 10 bases left between them. Per the original methods: Reference gene primer amplification gave nucleated cell count estimates. TCRdb's table, derived via immunoSEQ multiplex PCR, lists solely in-frame clones and lacks some. V, J and clone size derive from that table, while D and trimming were established from the DNA sequence. The sample includes about 130,000 clones, 86% seen only once; the top ten take around 4.5%.

What was sequenced was PBMCs or T cells enriched from blood (not recorded which). The TCR sequence derives from a man aged 50-60 years who had recovered from COVID-19. This rearrangement joins TRBV2 to TRBJ1-3, with D possibly matching TRBD1 (5 bases). The CDR3 sequence is CASTDSRSGNTIYF. The CDR3 nucleotides are TGTGCCAGCACCGACAGTCGCTCTGGAAACACCATATATTTT.